This TCR beta chain was sequenced in a study of identifying expanded T cells in peripheral blood. The study's findings and limits: Over approximately two and four weeks, about 17 and 20 clones changed, versus approximately 1.2 between replicates.

The assay was immunoSEQ multiplex PCR, and TCRdb's table has in-frame clones only and misses some. The data contain 90,000 or so clones, approximately 90% of them seen just once; the ten biggest clones take up around 20%. Germline CDR1 is KGHSH and CDR2 is LQKENI. The CDR3 spans 16 residues. V was clipped by 5 bases and J by 0 bases, with 17 bases between them. On this clone: Its target is not known.

This clonotype was obtained from a person aged 18 to 70 in good health. The chain carries TRBV18 and TRBJ2-7; D remains ambiguous. The sequenced sample consisted of blood. CDR3 bases: TGTGCCAGCTCAAGGTCCTCTAGTCGGAGCTCCTACGAGCAGTACTTC. Its protein product is CASSRSSSRSSYEQYF.